This TCR beta chain was obtained from a study of early T cells in non-severe SARS-CoV-2 infection. Study-level background: Sequenced material consisted of bulk RNA (from unsorted whole blood), and chains were unpaired.

To note about this clonotype: Its cognate antigen is unknown.

V shed 5 bases and J 4 bases; nucleotides not matched to a gene: 8. CDR3 length: 16 amino acids. CDR1 is SGHAT and CDR2 is FQDESV in the germline V gene (reference sequence). Study-wide points: Missing private and CD4 specificities, VDJdb matching favored anti-spike CD8 responses.

Individual cDNA molecules received unique molecular identifiers. In TCRdb, the 5' RACE reads were re-called with MiXCR into one record per CDR3 protein. The data contain more than 70,000 distinct CDR3 sequences, over 9% of them singletons. This sample comprised whole blood, obtained at baseline. The clonotype was recovered from an adult who was a healthcare worker with PCR-confirmed SARS-CoV-2 infection or an uninfected control (not recorded which). This chain connects TRBV11-1 to TRBJ2-3; TRBD1 matches at 11 bases. The CDR3 region has the DNA TGTGCCAGCAGCAAAGGACAGGGGGCGTCGTCAGATACGCAGTATTTT. Its translation: CASSKGQGASSDTQYF.